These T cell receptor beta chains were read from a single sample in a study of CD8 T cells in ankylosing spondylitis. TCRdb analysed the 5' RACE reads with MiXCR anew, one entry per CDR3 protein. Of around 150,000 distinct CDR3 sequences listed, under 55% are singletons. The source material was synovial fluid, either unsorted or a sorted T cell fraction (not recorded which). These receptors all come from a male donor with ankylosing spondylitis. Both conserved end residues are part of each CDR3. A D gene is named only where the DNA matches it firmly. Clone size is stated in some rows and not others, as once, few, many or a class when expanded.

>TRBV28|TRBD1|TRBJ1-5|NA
TGTGCCAGCAGACACGGACAGGGCAATCAGCCCCAGCATTTT
CASRHGQGNQPQHF
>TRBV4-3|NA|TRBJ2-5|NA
TGCGCCAGCAGTGGAGCCGGGGGCATTGGGGAGACCCAGTACTTC
CASSGAGGIGETQYF
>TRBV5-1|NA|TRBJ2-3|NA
TGCGCCAGCAGCACGGGGGGCATAGATACGCAGTATTTT
CASSTGGIDTQYF
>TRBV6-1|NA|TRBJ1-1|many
TGTGCCAGCAGCTCCAGGGAGCGATACACTGAAGCTTTCTTT
CASSSRERYTEAFF
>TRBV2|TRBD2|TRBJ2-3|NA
TGTGCCAGCAGTGATAGAGTCGCGGGAGCTTCAGATACGCAGTATTTT
CASSDRVAGASDTQYF
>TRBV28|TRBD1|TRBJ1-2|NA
TGTGCCAGCCTCGGACAGGGCATGGGCTACACCTTC
CASLGQGMGYTF
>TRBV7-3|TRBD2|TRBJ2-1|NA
TGTGCCAGCAGCTCGGGGACTAGCGGGGGCGATGAGCAGTTCTTC
CASSSGTSGGDEQFF
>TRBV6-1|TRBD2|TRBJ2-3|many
TGTGCCAGCAGTGAAGCTAGCGGGGGCCCAGATACGCAGTATTTT
CASSEASGGPDTQYF
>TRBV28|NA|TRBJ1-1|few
TGTGCCAGCAGTCCGTTGGTGGTCCTGAACACTGAAGCTTTCTTT
CASSPLVVLNTEAFF
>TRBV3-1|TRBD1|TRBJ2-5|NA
TGTGCCAGCAGCCAAGATTTCCGGGACAGGGGGCACGGTGAGACCCAGTACTTC
CASSQDFRDRGHGETQYF
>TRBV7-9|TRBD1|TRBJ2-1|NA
TGTGCCAGCAGCCGGGACAGGGGGGGCTACAATGAGCAGTTCTTC
CASSRDRGGYNEQFF
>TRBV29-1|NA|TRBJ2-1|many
TGCAGCGCTGCCCGCGGAGAGTACAATGAGCAGTTCTTC
CSAARGEYNEQFF
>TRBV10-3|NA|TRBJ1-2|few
TGTGCCATCAGTGAATTAGGACCTAACTATGGCTACACCTTC
CAISELGPNYGYTF
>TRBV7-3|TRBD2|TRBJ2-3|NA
TGTGCCAGCAGCTTAGGATATAGCGGGGCGAGCACAGATACGCAGTATTTT
CASSLGYSGASTDTQYF
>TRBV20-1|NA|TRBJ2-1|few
TGCGTAGTCGATGAGCAGTTCTTC
CVVDEQFF
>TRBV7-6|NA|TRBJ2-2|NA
TGTGCCAGCAGCTTAGCCGGCCAGGGTGCTAGCCTAGGCACCGGGGAGCTGTTTTTT
CASSLAGQGASLGTGELFF
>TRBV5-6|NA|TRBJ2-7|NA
TGTGCCAGCAGCTTGGAACTCCAGACCTACGAGCAGTACTTC
CASSLELQTYEQYF
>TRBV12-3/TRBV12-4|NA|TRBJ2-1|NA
TGTGCCAGCAGTTTAGGGGGAGGGGGGGTGCAGTTCTTC
CASSLGGGGVQFF
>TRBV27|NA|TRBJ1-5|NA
TGTGCCAGCAGTTTAGGGGGCCACGAGCCCCAGCATTTT
CASSLGGHEPQHF
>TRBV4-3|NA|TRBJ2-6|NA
TGCGCCAGCAGCCCGGCAGCCTCCTTGGGTGTAGGCGTCCTGACTTTC
CASSPAASLGVGVLTF
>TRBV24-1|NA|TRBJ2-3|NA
TGTGCCACCAGGAGCAGGGGAGTCTTCACAGATACGCAGTATTTT
CATRSRGVFTDTQYF
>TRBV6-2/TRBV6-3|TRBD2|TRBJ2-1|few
TGTGCCAGCAGTCTGACTAGCGGGACATACAATGAGCAGTTCTTC
CASSLTSGTYNEQFF
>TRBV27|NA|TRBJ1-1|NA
TGTGCCAGCAGTCCACTAACAGGGACCAATGAAGCTTTCTTT
CASSPLTGTNEAFF
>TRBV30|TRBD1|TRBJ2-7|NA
TGTGCCTGGAGCCCCCGGGACAGGTCCCACGAGCAGTACTTC
CAWSPRDRSHEQYF
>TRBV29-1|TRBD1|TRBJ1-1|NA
TGCAGCGCCTGGGGACAGGGAGAGCCTGAAGCTTTCTTT
CSAWGQGEPEAFF
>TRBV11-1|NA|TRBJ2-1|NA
TGTGCCAGCAGCTCCCCGAGGCGTGATACGGGGGATTACAATGAGAAGTTCTTC
CASSSPRRDTGDYNEKFF
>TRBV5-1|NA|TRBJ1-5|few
TGCGCCAGCAGCTTGATTGAGGGTACGGAGCCCCAGCATTTT
CASSLIEGTEPQHF
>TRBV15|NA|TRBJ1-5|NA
TGTGCCACCAGCAGATCCCAGGGAAATCAGCCCCAGCATTTT
CATSRSQGNQPQHF